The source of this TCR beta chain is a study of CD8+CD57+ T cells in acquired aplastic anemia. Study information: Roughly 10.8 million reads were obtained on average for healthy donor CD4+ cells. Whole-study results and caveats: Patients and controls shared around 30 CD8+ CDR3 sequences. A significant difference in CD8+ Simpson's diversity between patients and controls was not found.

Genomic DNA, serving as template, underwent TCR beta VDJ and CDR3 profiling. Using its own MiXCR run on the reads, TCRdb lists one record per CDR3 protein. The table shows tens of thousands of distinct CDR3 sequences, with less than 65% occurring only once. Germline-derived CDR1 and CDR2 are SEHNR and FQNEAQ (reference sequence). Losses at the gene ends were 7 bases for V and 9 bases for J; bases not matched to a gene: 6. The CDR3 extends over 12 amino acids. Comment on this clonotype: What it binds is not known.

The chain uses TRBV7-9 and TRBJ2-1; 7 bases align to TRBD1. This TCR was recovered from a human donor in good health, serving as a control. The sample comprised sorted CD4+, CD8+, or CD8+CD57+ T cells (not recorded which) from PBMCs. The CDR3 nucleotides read TGTGCCAGCACCCTACAGGGGACTGAGCAGTTCTTC. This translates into CASTLQGTEQFF.